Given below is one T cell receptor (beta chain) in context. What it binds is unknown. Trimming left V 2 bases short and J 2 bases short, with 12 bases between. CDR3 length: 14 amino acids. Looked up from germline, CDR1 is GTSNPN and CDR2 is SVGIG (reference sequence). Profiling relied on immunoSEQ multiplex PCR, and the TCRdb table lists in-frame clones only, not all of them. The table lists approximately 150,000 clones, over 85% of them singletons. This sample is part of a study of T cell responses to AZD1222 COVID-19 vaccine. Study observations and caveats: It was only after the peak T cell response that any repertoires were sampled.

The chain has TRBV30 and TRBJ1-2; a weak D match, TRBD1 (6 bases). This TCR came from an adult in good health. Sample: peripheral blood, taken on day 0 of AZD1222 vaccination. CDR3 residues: CAWSLGGANYGYTF. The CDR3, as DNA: TGTGCCTGGAGTCTCGGGGGGGCGAACTATGGCTACACCTTC.